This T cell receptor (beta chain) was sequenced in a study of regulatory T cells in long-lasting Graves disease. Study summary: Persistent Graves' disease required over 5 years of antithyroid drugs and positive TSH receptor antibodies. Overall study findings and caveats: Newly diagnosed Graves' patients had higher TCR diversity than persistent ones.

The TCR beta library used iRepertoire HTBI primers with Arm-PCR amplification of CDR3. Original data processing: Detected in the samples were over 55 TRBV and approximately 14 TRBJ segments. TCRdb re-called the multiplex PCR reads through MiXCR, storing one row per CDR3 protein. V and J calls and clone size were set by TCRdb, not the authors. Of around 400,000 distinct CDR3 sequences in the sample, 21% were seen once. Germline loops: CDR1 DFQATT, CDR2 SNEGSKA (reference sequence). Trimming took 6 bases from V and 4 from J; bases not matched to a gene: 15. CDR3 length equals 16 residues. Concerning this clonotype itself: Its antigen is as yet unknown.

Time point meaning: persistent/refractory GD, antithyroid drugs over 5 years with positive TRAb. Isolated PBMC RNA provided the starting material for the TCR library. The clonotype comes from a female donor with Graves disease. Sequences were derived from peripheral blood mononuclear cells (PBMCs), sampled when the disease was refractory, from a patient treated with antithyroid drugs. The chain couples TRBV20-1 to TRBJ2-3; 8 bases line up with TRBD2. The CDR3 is CSAERGSGASADTQYF. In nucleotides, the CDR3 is TGCAGTGCGGAGCGGGGGTCGGGAGCGTCGGCAGATACGCAGTATTTT.